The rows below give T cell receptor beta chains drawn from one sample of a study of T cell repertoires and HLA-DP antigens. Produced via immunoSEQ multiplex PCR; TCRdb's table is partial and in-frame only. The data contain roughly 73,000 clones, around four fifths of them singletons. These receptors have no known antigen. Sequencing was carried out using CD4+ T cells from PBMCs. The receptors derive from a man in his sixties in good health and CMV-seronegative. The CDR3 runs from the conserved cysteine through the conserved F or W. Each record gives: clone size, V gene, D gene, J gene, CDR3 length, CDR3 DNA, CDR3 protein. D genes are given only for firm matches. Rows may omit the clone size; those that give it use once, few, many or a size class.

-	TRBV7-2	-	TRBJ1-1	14	TGTGCCAGCAGCTTGAACCTGGGGAACACTGAAGCTTTCTTT	CASSLNLGNTEAFF
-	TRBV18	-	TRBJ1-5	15	TGTGCCAGCTCACCAAGTCCCCAGGGCAATCAGCCCCAGCATTTT	CASSPSPQGNQPQHF
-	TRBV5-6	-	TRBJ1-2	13	TGTGCCAGCACCCTACCGGGATCATATGGCTACACCTTC	CASTLPGSYGYTF
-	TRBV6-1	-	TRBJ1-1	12	TGTGCCAGCAGTCTAAGGTACCCAGAAGCTTTCTTT	CASSLRYPEAFF
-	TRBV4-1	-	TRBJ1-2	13	TGCGCCAGCAGCCTTCAGAATAACTATGGCTACACCTTC	CASSLQNNYGYTF
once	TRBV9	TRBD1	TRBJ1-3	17	TGTGCCAGCAGCGGACGGGACAGGCCACTCTCTGGAAACACCATATATTTT	CASSGRDRPLSGNTIYF
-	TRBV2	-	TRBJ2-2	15	TGTGCCAGCAGTGCTTCCGATCCAAACACCGGGGAGCTGTTTTTT	CASSASDPNTGELFF
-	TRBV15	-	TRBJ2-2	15	TGTGCCACCAGCAGAGGGAGGTCGAACACCGGGGAGCTGTTTTTT	CATSRGRSNTGELFF
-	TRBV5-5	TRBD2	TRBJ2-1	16	TGTGCCAGCAGCTTGGCCTGGCGGGGGGGTCTCAATGAGCAGTTCTTC	CASSLAWRGGLNEQFF
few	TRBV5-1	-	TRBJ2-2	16	TGCGCCAGCAGCTTGATTTCCGGCCCCACCACCGGGGAGCTGTTTTTT	CASSLISGPTTGELFF
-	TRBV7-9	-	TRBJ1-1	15	TGTGCCAGCAGCTCAGGGGCCGCTATGAACACTGAAGCTTTCTTT	CASSSGAAMNTEAFF
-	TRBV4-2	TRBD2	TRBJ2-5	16	TGTGCCAGCAGCCAAGTAATAGCGGGAGGCCGAGAGACCCAGTACTTC	CASSQVIAGGRETQYF
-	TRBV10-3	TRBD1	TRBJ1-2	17	TGTGCCATCAGTGAGTCTTCAGGGGGTGATGGGTCTTATGGCTACACCTTC	CAISESSGGDGSYGYTF